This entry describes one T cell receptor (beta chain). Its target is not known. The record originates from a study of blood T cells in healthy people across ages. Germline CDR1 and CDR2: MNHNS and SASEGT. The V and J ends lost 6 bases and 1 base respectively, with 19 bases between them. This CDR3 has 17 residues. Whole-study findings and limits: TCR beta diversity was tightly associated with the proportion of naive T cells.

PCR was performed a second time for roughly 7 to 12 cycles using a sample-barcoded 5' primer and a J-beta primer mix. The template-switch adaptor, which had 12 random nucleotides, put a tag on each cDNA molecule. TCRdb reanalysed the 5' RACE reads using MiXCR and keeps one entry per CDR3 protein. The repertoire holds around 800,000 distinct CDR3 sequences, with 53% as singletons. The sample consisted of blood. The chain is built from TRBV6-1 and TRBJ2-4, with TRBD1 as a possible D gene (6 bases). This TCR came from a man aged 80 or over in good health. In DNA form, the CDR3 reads TGTGCCAGCAGGGGCGGGCAGGGGATGAGGGCCAAAAACATTCAGTACTTC. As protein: CASRGGQGMRAKNIQYF.